The 32 T cell receptor beta chains below were found in one sample sequenced in a study of tumor-infiltrating lymphocytes in oesophageal squamous cell carcinoma (TCRdb year 2016). The protocol used for the library was PCR. Sequenced using an Illumina HiSeq 1500. TCRdb trimmed public reads at Q25 via fastp, called clones via MiXCR and kept in-frame beta chains. Each CDR3 protein appears once, grouped with its most common genes and DNA. The table for this sample lists some 14,000 distinct CDR3 sequences; approximately 50% of them were counted only once. Around 15% of the sample lies in the top ten. The sequencing sample was made of esophageal tumor tissue. The receptors originated from a male donor with esophageal squamous cell carcinoma.

This clonotype has only a few counts. V is TRBV7-8 and J is TRBJ2-7; D is ambiguous. TRBJ2-5 explains the end of the DNA better; the J call may be wrong. Germline lookup yields CDR1 SGHVS and CDR2 FQNEAQ. This CDR3 is built from 13 residues. The CDR3 is CASSSDIQETQYF. The CDR3 region has the DNA TGTGCCAGCAGCTCCGACATACAAGAGACCCAGTACTTC.

The chain carries TRBV7-2 and TRBJ2-3, with 7 bases aligning to TRBD2. The CDR3 has 14 amino acids. The germline V gene encodes CDR1 SGHTA and CDR2 FQGNSA. V shed 11 bases, J shed 3 bases, and the junction held 11 bases outside the gene matches. The CDR3, as DNA: TGTGCCTCCGGGGGGAGACCCACAACAGATACGCAGTATTTT. This sequence encodes CASGGRPTTDTQYF.

This clonotype was counted at least ten times. This chain connects TRBV4-3 to TRBJ1-1; TRBD1 matches 8 bases. V gave up 0 bases and J gave up 2 bases; unmatched junction bases: 2. There are 15 residues in the CDR3. Germline CDR1 reads LGHNA; CDR2 reads YSLEER. CDR3 nucleotides: TGCGCCAGCAGCCAAGACAGGGGGCGAAACACTGAAGCTTTCTTT. Encoded protein: CASSQDRGRNTEAFF.

This clonotype was seen repeatedly, ten times or more. The J gene is TRBJ2-7, the V gene TRBV10-1, with 7 bases fitting TRBD1. CDR3 size: 17 residues. Per germline, CDR1 WNHNN and CDR2 SYGVQD (reference sequence). The V segment lost 3 bases and the J segment 2 bases; nucleotides outside the gene matches: 13. This CDR3 reads CASSDRDREQGTYEQYF. In DNA, the CDR3 is TGCGCCAGCAGTGACCGGGACAGAGAACAGGGTACCTACGAGCAGTACTTC.

The rearrangement uses TRBV7-8 and TRBJ2-3; D uncertain. Judging by the DNA end, TRBJ2-1 fits better; the J call may be wrong. The CDR3 is made up of 12 amino acids. The germline CDR1 and CDR2 sequences are SGHVS and FQNEAQ. Written as DNA, the CDR3 is TGTGCCAGCAGCCCGACCTACAATGAGCAGTTCTTC. It specifies CASSPTYNEQFF.

The V and J genes are TRBV27 and TRBJ2-3; 10 bases line up with TRBD2. The germline V gene has CDR1 MNHEY and CDR2 SMNVEV (reference sequence). V lost 5 bases, J lost 3 bases, and 17 bases stayed unmatched. This CDR3 is 19 amino acids long. The CDR3 region has the DNA TGTGCCAGCAGTACCTCCGGGACTAGCGTCAGGCACCGGACAGATACGCAGTATTTT. Amino acid sequence: CASSTSGTSVRHRTDTQYF.

This rearrangement joins TRBV6-6 to TRBJ2-2; D unclear. The V gene lost 0 bases and the J gene lost 5 bases, with 7 bases spanning the gap. This CDR3 has 14 residues. Germline assignment: CDR1 MNHNY and CDR2 SVGAGI (reference sequence). This chain's CDR3 is CASSYSGITGELFF. In DNA, the CDR3 is TGTGCCAGCAGTTACTCAGGGATAACCGGGGAGCTGTTTTTT.

J is TRBJ2-4 and V is TRBV30, with 9 bases aligning to TRBD1. Per the germline V gene, CDR1 is GTSNPN and CDR2 is SVGIG (reference sequence). The ends lost 3 bases at V and 3 bases at J; junction bases unmatched: 9. This CDR3 has 16 amino acids. The DNA for the CDR3 is TGTGCCTGGAGGGACCGTAGGACAGGGGTCAAAAACATTCAGTACTTC. It codes for CAWRDRRTGVKNIQYF. Full variable domain (remainder filled in from reference TRBV30 and TRBJ2-4): SQTIHQWPATLVQPVGSPLSLECTVEGTSNPNLYWYRQAAGRGLQLLFYSVGIGQISSEVPQNLSASRPQDRQFILSSKKLLLSDSGFYLCAWRDRRTGVKNIQYFGAGTRLSVL.

This sequence joins TRBV6-6 and TRBJ2-5; possible D gene TRBD1, 6 bases. Trimming removed 0 bases from V and 3 bases from J, with 11 bases in between. The germline V gene has CDR1 MNHNY and CDR2 SVGAGI (reference sequence). CDR3 length: 15 amino acids. The chain's CDR3 is CASSYSTGLEETQYF. The CDR3 bases are TGTGCCAGCAGTTACTCCACAGGGTTGGAAGAGACCCAGTACTTC.

Details on this clonotype: Its ends do not fully match the called genes, so a read error is possible. The rearrangement joins TRBV10-3 to TRBJ2-3; 11 bases are a match to TRBD2. Germline lookup yields CDR1 ENHRY and CDR2 SYGVKD. The CDR3 covers 17 residues. CDR3 region: CAISVSSSGRNTGELYF. The CDR3 nucleotides are TGTGCCATCAGTGTGTCTTCTAGCGGGAGGAACACCGGGGAGCTGTACTTC.

The chain couples TRBV6-9 to TRBJ2-3; D may match TRBD1 or TRBD2 (5 bases each). The DNA matches TRBJ2-1 better at its end, which makes the J call doubtful. In germline, CDR1 is MNHGY, CDR2 SVAAGI. The CDR3 loop spans 14 amino acids. CDR3 DNA sequence: TGTGCCAGCAGGGGACCGTTCTCCTACAATGAGCAGTTCTTC. Its protein is CASRGPFSYNEQFF.

This rearrangement joins TRBV28 to TRBJ1-4; 7 nucleotides line up with TRBD1. CDR1 is MDHEN and CDR2 is SYDVKM in the germline V gene. V was pared by 2 bases and J by 0 bases, with 3 bases of the junction left unmatched. The CDR3 totals 16 residues. CDR3 nucleotides: TGTGCCAGCAGTTTAGAGGGGGCCGCAACTAATGAAAAACTGTTTTTT. It encodes CASSLEGAATNEKLFF.

The V gene is TRBV7-9, the J gene TRBJ2-2; 10 nucleotides match TRBD2. Germline CDR1 SEHNR, CDR2 FQNEAQ (reference sequence). Trimming took 4 bases from V and 8 from J; bases not matched to a gene: 10. The CDR3 spans 16 residues. The CDR3 DNA follows: TGTGCCAGCAGCTCCCGAGGGCTAGCGGGGGCTGGGGAGCTGTTTTTT. Protein product: CASSSRGLAGAGELFF. Combining the CDR3 with reference TRBV7-9 and TRBJ2-2 gives the whole variable domain DTGVSQNPRHKITKRGQNVTFRCDPISEHNRLYWYRQTLGQGPEFLTYFQNEAQLEKSRLLSDRFSAERPKGSFSTLEIQRTEQGDSAMYLCASSSRGLAGAGELFFGEGSRLTVL.

This clonotype appeared a few times. A read error is likely, as this CDR3 ends without the conserved phenylalanine or tryptophan. The DNA is omitted, as the CDR3 cannot be located on it reliably, and the CDR3 follows TCRdb's listing. The chain combines TRBV7-3 with TRBJ2-3; no DNA check was done on the table's D call, TRBD2. The CDR3 adds up to 15 amino acids, both ends counted. Germline CDR1 and CDR2: SGHTA and FQGTGA. The CDR3 spells CASSREYQETQYFGP.

A note on this clonotype: Lacking the conserved final phenylalanine or tryptophan, this CDR3 likely reflects a read error. CDR3 sequence reads: CASSRGLAGTDTQYS. CDR3 bases: TGTGCCAGCAGCCGGGGACTAGCGGGAACAGATACGCAGTACTCC. The gene calls are TRBV7-1 and TRBJ2-5, with TRBD2 identical over 13 bases. TRBV7-1 is placed among ORFs of uncertain function. V shed 5 bases, J shed 11 bases, and the junction held 11 bases outside the gene matches. CDR3 length equals 15 residues.

V is TRBV2 and J is TRBJ2-5; D unresolved. The J call could be wrong; TRBJ2-7 is a better fit for the DNA end. The CDR3 spans 11 residues. Germline loops: CDR1 SNHLY, CDR2 FYNNEI. CDR3 bases: TGTGCCAGCAGGCGTCTCTCCGAGCAGTACTTC. Its translation: CASRRLSEQYF.

This clonotype was observed at least ten times. This sequence joins TRBV28 and TRBJ2-4; D perhaps matches TRBD2 (6 bases). Trimming stripped 6 bases from V and 5 bases from J, with 17 bases between. CDR1 MDHEN and CDR2 SYDVKM come from the germline V gene. CDR3 size: 15 residues. The CDR3 region is CASRSAGGWENIQYF. The CDR3 nucleotides read TGTGCCAGCAGATCCGCTGGGGGGTGGGAAAACATTCAGTACTTC.

This clonotype was recorded only once. A much larger clone differs from this one at a single base, so this may be a read error. The chain carries TRBV4-2 and TRBJ2-6; 8 bases map to TRBD2. The J call may be mistaken, given a closer DNA end match to TRBJ2-7. The germline CDR1 and CDR2 sequences are LGHNA and YNFKEQ. The length of the CDR3 is 16 residues. The CDR3 DNA follows: TGTGCCAGCAGCCAAGGTTCGGGGGGGTTTTACAATGAGCAGTACTTC. As protein: CASSQGSGGFYNEQYF.

The sample holds a few counts of this clonotype. The chain couples TRBV7-6 to TRBJ2-4; TRBD1 matches at 8 bases. TRBJ2-5 matches the DNA end more closely, so the J call is doubtful. Per germline, CDR1 SGHVS and CDR2 FNYEAQ. This CDR3 contains 15 residues. The CDR3 DNA is TGTGCCAGCAGCAAGACCCAGGGGGCTGGGGAGACCCAGTACTTC. Translating it yields CASSKTQGAGETQYF.

This chain uses TRBV7-2 with TRBJ2-6; tentatively, D is TRBD2 (6 bases). The CDR3 totals 18 residues. V was shortened by 4 bases and J by 1 base, with 17 bases between the two germline ends. Germline CDR1 and CDR2: SGHTA and FQGNSA. CDR3 protein: CASSSGFGGSSGANVLTF. CDR3 bases: TGTGCCAGCAGCTCCGGGTTCGGGGGAAGTTCTGGGGCCAACGTCCTGACTTTC.

The chain carries TRBV7-2 and TRBJ2-5; a weak D match, TRBD1 (5 bases). The DNA end lines up better with TRBJ2-7; the J call may be wrong. This CDR3 region has 13 residues. CDR1 and CDR2 (germline): SGHTA, FQGNSA. Written as DNA, the CDR3 is TGTGCCAGCAGCTTAGTACAGGTTGACGAGCAGTACTTC. Its protein product is CASSLVQVDEQYF.

V usage is TRBV7-2 and J usage is TRBJ2-1; TRBD2 aligns across 13 bases. CDR1 is SGHTA, CDR2 FQGNSA, per germline. The CDR3 extends over 18 amino acids. The trim removed 5 bases at V and 0 bases at J, leaving 7 bases unmatched. The DNA of the CDR3 is TGTGCCAGCAGCAGGACTAGCGGGGGACAAAGCTCCTACAATGAGCAGTTCTTC. Translating gives CASSRTSGGQSSYNEQFF.

By sample share, this clonotype is medium-sized. The chain carries TRBV6-2 or TRBV6-3 and TRBJ2-1; D gene uncertain. Germline V CDR1 and CDR2: MNHEY, SVGEGT. V was clipped by 2 bases and J by 5 bases, with 7 bases between them. The CDR3 is made up of 13 amino acids. The CDR3 region is CASSYGSNNEQFF. The CDR3 DNA follows: TGTGCCAGCAGTTACGGCTCTAACAATGAGCAGTTCTTC.

The J gene is TRBJ2-7, the V gene TRBV12-3 or TRBV12-4; D is possibly TRBD1 (6 bases). V gave up 1 base and J gave up 3 bases, with 16 bases separating them. The CDR3 sequence is 16 residues long. CDR3 protein: CASSLVNVGTIYEQYF. The CDR3 DNA reads as TGTGCCAGCAGTTTAGTTAATGTAGGGACAATCTACGAGCAGTACTTC.

The chain carries TRBV20-1 and TRBJ2-1; the D gene is possibly TRBD2 (7 bases). CDR3 length equals 14 residues. V lost 5 bases to trimming and J lost 10 bases, with 21 bases between them. Germline CDR1 is DFQATT and CDR2 is SNEGSKA (reference sequence). As DNA, the CDR3 is TGCAGTGCTCCAGGGGCGGGAGCGCTTAGGGAGCAGTTCTTC. Translating it yields CSAPGAGALREQFF.

This chain connects TRBV7-3 to TRBJ2-5; D is uncertain. With the DNA end fitting TRBJ2-1 better, the J assignment may be wrong. The CDR3 is 13 residues long. Germline V gene sequence: CDR1 SGHTA, CDR2 FQGTGA. The CDR3 DNA is TGTGCCAGCAGCTTATCACGCGACAATGAGCAGTTCTTC. It codes for CASSLSRDNEQFF.

In its sample, this clonotype was seen many times. The CDR3 loop is CASGLQDRGSTEAFF. In nucleotides, the CDR3 is TGCGCCAGCGGACTGCAGGACAGGGGGTCCACTGAAGCTTTCTTT. The chain recombines TRBV5-1 with TRBJ1-1, with 10 bases identical to TRBD1. Germline CDR1 and CDR2: SGHRS and YFSETQ. The CDR3 totals 15 residues. The V gene end was trimmed by 7 bases and the J gene end by 4 bases; junction bases not matched to a gene: 10.

The chain has TRBV7-3 and TRBJ2-1; 13 bases map to TRBD2. This CDR3 contains 16 residues. V shed 1 base, J shed 4 bases, and the junction held 1 base outside the gene matches. Germline CDR1 and CDR2: SGHTA and FQGTGA. CDR3 region: CASSLRGLAGYNEQFF. The CDR3 DNA follows: TGTGCCAGCAGCTTAAGGGGACTAGCGGGGTACAATGAGCAGTTCTTC.

The chain employs TRBV7-8 and TRBJ2-3, with TRBD2 matching 8 bases. Trimming took 5 bases from V and 2 from J; bases not matched to a gene: 9. Germline assignment: CDR1 SGHVS and CDR2 FQNEAQ. The CDR3 consists of 16 residues. The CDR3 DNA reads TGTGCCAGCAGCGGCTGGACTAGCCATACCACAGATACGCAGTATTTT. Translating it yields CASSGWTSHTTDTQYF.

The chain couples TRBV6-1 to TRBJ1-5; perhaps TRBD1 as D (5 bases). Germline V gives CDR1 MNHNS, CDR2 SASEGT. The V end was cut by 6 bases, the J end by 3 bases, with 9 bases between. The CDR3 has 13 residues. The CDR3 bases are TGTGCCAGCAGAACAGGAAACAATCAGCCCCAGCATTTT. It is translated as CASRTGNNQPQHF.

This clonotype was detected ten times or more. The J gene is TRBJ2-3, the V gene TRBV2, with 7 bases fitting TRBD1. The trim removed 6 bases at V and 2 bases at J, leaving 8 bases unmatched. The CDR3 is 15 residues long. CDR1 and CDR2 (germline): SNHLY, FYNNEI. CDR3 bases: TGTGCCAGCAGCCAGATGGGACAGTTCACAGATACGCAGTATTTT. Translating it yields CASSQMGQFTDTQYF.

Comment on this clonotype: The CDR3 carries no conserved terminal phenylalanine or tryptophan, so it likely arises from a read error. The DNA is left out, because the CDR3 cannot be placed on it with certainty; the CDR3 is given as TCRdb lists it. The chain links TRBV27 to TRBJ2-1. Germline values: CDR1 MNHEY, CDR2 SMNVEV (reference sequence). The length of the CDR3 is 15 amino acids, counting both ends. This CDR3 is CASSFFSNYGYTFGS.